This entry describes one T cell receptor (beta chain). The sample holds one count of this clonotype. Its antigen is not yet known. At one of its ends the junction is not consistent with the germline gene, which may arise from a read error. The data stem from a study of response to subunit inactivated influenza vaccine (dated by TCRdb to 2017 to 2018). Background for the entire study: Deep quantitative T cell receptor repertoire profiling was used in the study to track responses to a trivalent subunit inactivated influenza vaccine. Here is what the overall study found, with its caveats: It was suggested by the authors that each seasonal influenza vaccination may recruit only a limited number of new T cells.

Library method: RT-PCR. Sequenced using an Illumina HiSeq 2500. Using fastp at Q25 and MiXCR, TCRdb reprocessed the public reads and kept productive beta chains. Each CDR3 protein appears once, grouped with its most common genes and DNA. The sample table holds approximately 700,000 distinct CDR3 sequences, of which around 14% were seen once. Clones ranked in the top ten supply 5.5% to 8% of the sample. Including the terminal cysteine and phenylalanine, the CDR3 comprises 15 residues. The kept DNA is CDR3 alone, 45 bases in frame from the first base. CDR1 SQVTM and CDR2 ANQGSEA were looked up in the germline V gene.

Specimen: PBMCs from blood, collected approximately 15 days before vaccination. Rearrangement joined TRBV29-1 to TRBJ1-1; 8 junctional bases match TRBD1. The receptor was derived from a man in his fifties or sixties who received an inactivated influenza vaccine. Donor details come from another sample of the same person, matched by shared clones. The CDR3: CSVERSRTGQGWASF. The DNA reads TGCAGCGTTGAACGGAGTCGGACAGGGCAGGGTTGGGCTTCCTTT. Outside the CDR3, residues come from the reference TRBV29-1 and TRBJ1-1 proteins, so the full variable domain is: SAVISQKPSRDICQRGTSLTIQCQVDSQVTMMFWYRQQPGQSLTLIATANQGSEATYESGFVIDKFPISRPNLTFSTLTVSNMSPEDSSIYLCSVERSRTGQGWASFGQGTRLTVV.